This T cell receptor beta chain was identified in a study of blood T cell repertoires in COVID-19. In the study's own analysis: Amplification of reference gene primers provided the estimated nucleated cell counts. Sequencing was performed with immunoSEQ multiplex PCR; in TCRdb, only in-frame clones are kept and a portion is missing. D and trimming were read from the DNA, whereas the V and J calls and clone size are those reported in that table. This sample has about 220,000 clones, with roughly four fifths found just once. CDR3 size: 13 residues. Germline V gene sequence: CDR1 MNHEY, CDR2 SVGAGI. With V trimmed by 6 bases and J by 8 bases, 6 bases remained unmatched.

The TCR comes from an older woman with acute or convalescent COVID-19. This chain joins TRBV6-5 and TRBJ2-2; 7 bases align to TRBD1. The sample comprised peripheral blood. CDR3 sequence (DNA): TGTGCCAGCAGCCCCGACAGGGCTGGGGAGCTGTTTTTT. It yields the protein CASSPDRAGELFF.